This T cell receptor beta chain was sequenced during a study of blood T cell repertoires in COVID-19 (dated by TCRdb to about 2020). Concerning the study at large: Samples from collaborators originated in the United States, Italy and Spain and spanned both the acute and convalescent phases of COVID-19. The prospective study material was composed of cDNA or gDNA derived from T cells, B-cell-depleted T cells, or PBMCs. Subjects who had been exposed to COVID-19, were actively infected with it, or had recovered from it provided the deeply sampled blood TCRbeta repertoires that made up the dataset. A freely available public database, intended as a resource for researchers studying the immune response to SARS-CoV-2, is where the repertoires were released. Samples came from the ongoing ImmuneRACE study (first 160 participants) plus 1,254 subjects from 6 global collaborators. A de-identified subject ID, COVID-19 status, age in years and sex were almost always included in the sample metadata. Where HLA class I and class II types were available, the types were taken from metadata supplied by the sample provider, not from assay-based typing. General findings and caveats noted by the study authors: Clinical and demographic metadata were provided uncurated, with the amount varying by source and participant.

Each collaborating institution followed its own protocols to collect whole blood in K2EDTA tubes. For TCRbeta analysis, collaborators shipped samples as frozen whole blood, isolated PBMCs, or DNA extracted from either of those sample types. TCRbeta CDR3 regions were amplified from genomic DNA using the immunoSEQ Assay, a bias-controlled multiplex PCR. The authors' pipeline ran thus. The number of nucleated cells in each sample was estimated by amplification of reference gene primers within the assay. Sequence reads were collapsed and filtered to measure the absolute abundance of every unique TCRbeta CDR3 rearrangement. For each sample, productive Simpson clonality was calculated as the square root of Simpson's diversity index over productive rearrangements. TCRdb limited this immuneACCESS table to in-frame rearrangements with V and J called. A share of clones is missing; checked studies link under half to unresolved V genes, and the rest is unexplained. The DNA was the basis for D and trimming; V, J and clone size are from that table. The sample yields tens of thousands of clones; 80% were counted once. Jointly, the top ten make up roughly 19% of the sample.

The CDR3, cysteine through phenylalanine, is 16 amino acids long. The DNA shown is the 48-base CDR3, in frame from base 1. V gives up 4 bases and J gives up 8 bases, and the segment between their germline ends measures 23 bases. As encoded in the germline V gene, CDR1 is SGHVS while CDR2 is FQNEAQ. About this clone: Its antigen is still unknown. Base qualities are not at hand, and no much larger clone is one base apart.

The chain was built from TRBV7-8 and TRBJ1-2; TRBD1 is possibly the D segment (5 matching bases). The sample consisted of peripheral blood. This receptor was obtained from a woman aged 80 or over with acute or convalescent COVID-19. The CDR3 loop reads CASSSTTFVAGWGYTF. The DNA reads as follows: TGTGCCAGCAGCTCAACAACTTTTGTGGCAGGGTGGGGCTACACCTTC.